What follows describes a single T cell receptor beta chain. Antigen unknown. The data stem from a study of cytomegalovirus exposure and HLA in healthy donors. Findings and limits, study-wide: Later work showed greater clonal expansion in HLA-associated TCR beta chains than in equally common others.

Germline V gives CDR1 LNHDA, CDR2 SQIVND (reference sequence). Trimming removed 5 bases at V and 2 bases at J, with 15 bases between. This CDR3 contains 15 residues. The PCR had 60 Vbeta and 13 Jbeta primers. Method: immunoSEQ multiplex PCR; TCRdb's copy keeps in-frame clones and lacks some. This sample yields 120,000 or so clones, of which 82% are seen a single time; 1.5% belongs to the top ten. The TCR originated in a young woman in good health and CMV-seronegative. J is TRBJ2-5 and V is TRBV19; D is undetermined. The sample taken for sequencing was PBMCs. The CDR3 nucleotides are TGTGCCAGTAGTTCCCTAGGAAACCAACAAGAGACCCAGTACTTC. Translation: CASSSLGNQQETQYF.